These 26 T cell receptor beta chains were all obtained from the same sample, sequenced in a study of T cells expressing NK-cell markers. TCRdb re-called the 5' RACE reads and catalogs CDR3 proteins one per entry, DNA excluded. The sample has about 460,000 distinct CDR3 sequences. Sequencing was performed on blood T cells: a sorted CD56 or NKG2C T cell subset, CD4+ or CD8+ T cells, or bulk PBMC T cells (not recorded which). Receptor source: a woman between 50 and 59 years old in good health.

This chain uses TRBV5-6 with TRBJ2-5. The CDR3 covers 14 residues. The germline gives CDR1 SGHDT, CDR2 YYEEEE. The CDR3 sequence is CASSLVGRGETQYF.

The V gene is TRBV5-1, the J gene TRBJ2-3; TCRdb's D call, TRBD2, is unchecked because there is no DNA. Germline values: CDR1 SGHRS, CDR2 YFSETQ. CDR3 length: 15 residues. CDR3 loop: CASSSQGTSGETQYF. Supplemented by reference TRBV5-1 and TRBJ2-3, the full variable domain reads KAGVTQTPRYLIKTRGQQVTLSCSPISGHRSVSWYQQTPGQGLQFLFEYFSETQRNKGNFPGRFSGRQFSNSRSEMNVSTLELGDSALYLCASSSQGTSGETQYFGPGTRLTVL.

This chain connects TRBV5-1 to TRBJ2-1. Germline values: CDR1 SGHRS, CDR2 YFSETQ. The CDR3 spans 12 residues. CDR3: CASSWGRTEQFF.

The chain joins TRBV20-1 to TRBJ2-7; TCRdb's D gene call, TRBD2, goes unchecked for lack of DNA. The CDR3 consists of 12 residues. Germline V lookup: CDR1 DFQATT, CDR2 SNEGSKA (reference sequence). The CDR3: CSGTREGYEQYF.

The V and J genes are TRBV7-7 and TRBJ2-1; TCRdb calls TRBD2, which cannot be checked without DNA. The CDR3 is made up of 15 amino acids. The germline V gene encodes CDR1 SSHAT and CDR2 FNYEAQ (reference sequence). This chain's CDR3 is CASSLNPGLTDEQFF.

The chain uses TRBV10-3 and TRBJ2-1; checking the TCRdb D call of TRBD2 is not possible without DNA. The CDR3 runs to 18 residues. In germline, CDR1 is ENHRY, CDR2 SYGVKD. This CDR3 reads CAISESAGTSGRANEQFF.

J is TRBJ2-5 and V is TRBV27; TCRdb's D gene call, TRBD1, goes unchecked for lack of DNA. The CDR3 spans 13 residues. Germline V gene lookup returns CDR1 MNHEY and CDR2 SMNVEV (reference sequence). The chain's CDR3 is CASRDRGEETQYF.

The chain couples TRBV12-3 or TRBV12-4 to TRBJ2-1. CDR3 length equals 12 residues. The CDR3 loop reads CAVGTLNNEQFF.

V and J are TRBV20-1 and TRBJ1-4. CDR3 length: 15 amino acids. Germline V gives CDR1 DFQATT, CDR2 SNEGSKA (reference sequence). This CDR3 is CSALWRGPTNEKLFF.

The chain has TRBV7-6 and TRBJ2-2. The CDR3 length is 15 residues. CDR1 is SGHVS and CDR2 is FNYEAQ in the germline V gene. The CDR3 reads CASSSSGDDTGELFF.

The chain employs TRBV6-2 or TRBV6-3 and TRBJ2-1; the TCRdb call, TRBD2, lacks DNA for checking. The CDR3 extends over 16 amino acids. The germline gives CDR1 MNHEY, CDR2 SVGEGT. The chain's CDR3 is CASRAPGLALEDEQFF.

This chain links TRBV5-1 with TRBJ2-1; TCRdb's D call of TRBD2 is untestable without DNA. Germline V lookup: CDR1 SGHRS, CDR2 YFSETQ. This CDR3 spans 16 amino acids. The CDR3 is CASSRRSGWPADEQFF.

Here the CDR3 reads CASSSLAGGITDTQYF. The rearrangement uses TRBV7-6 and TRBJ2-3; without DNA, the TCRdb call of TRBD2 cannot be checked. The germline CDR1 and CDR2 sequences are SGHVS and FNYEAQ. This CDR3 contains 16 residues.

This chain links TRBV6-6 with TRBJ2-3; no DNA is available, so the TRBD2 call from TCRdb remains unchecked. The CDR3 totals 16 residues. Germline assignment: CDR1 MNHNY and CDR2 SVGAGI (reference sequence). Here the CDR3 reads CASSTPTGLLVDTQYF.

V usage is TRBV24-1 and J usage is TRBJ2-3; TCRdb lists TRBD2, though no DNA is available to test this call. CDR1 is KGHDR and CDR2 is SFDVKD in the germline V gene. CDR3 length: 16 residues. The CDR3 sequence: CATSDRGRTSTDTQYF.

J is TRBJ2-7 and V is TRBV5-1; the D call from TCRdb, TRBD1, cannot be confirmed without DNA. Germline CDR1 is SGHRS and CDR2 is YFSETQ. The CDR3 spans 15 residues. The CDR3 here is CASSRKQGMGYEQYF.

The V gene is TRBV20-1, the J gene TRBJ2-3; the D gene TCRdb calls, TRBD2, cannot be checked with no DNA. The length of the CDR3 is 17 residues. Germline V gives CDR1 DFQATT, CDR2 SNEGSKA (reference sequence). CDR3 sequence reads: CSARRDPSGRREDTQYF.

The CDR3 sequence: CASSHSSPEAFF. The V call is TRBV11-3, the J call TRBJ1-1. The germline CDR1 and CDR2 sequences are SGHNT and YENEEA. The CDR3 totals 12 residues.

The chain recombines TRBV9 with TRBJ1-5; TCRdb selects TRBD1, and the lack of DNA leaves this call unchecked. Germline CDR1 reads SGDLS; CDR2 reads YYNGEE. The CDR3 length is 21 residues. CDR3 residues: CASSVGKGQLSWVWSNQPQHF.

The chain uses TRBV7-9 and TRBJ2-1; the TCRdb call, TRBD1, lacks DNA for checking. This CDR3 is built from 14 residues. The germline gives CDR1 SEHNR, CDR2 FQNEAQ (reference sequence). Here the CDR3 reads CASSLDPTRDEQFF.

This chain links TRBV4-1 with TRBJ2-2; TCRdb lists TRBD2, though no DNA is available to test this call. The V gene's germline CDR1 is MGHRA and CDR2 YSYEKL. CDR3 length: 14 amino acids. This CDR3 is CASSHEGRAGELFF.

This chain connects TRBV12-3 or TRBV12-4 to TRBJ2-7; TCRdb selects TRBD1, and the lack of DNA leaves this call unchecked. This CDR3 spans 14 amino acids. The CDR3 here is CASRGTGRSYEQYF.

The genes are TRBV12-3 or TRBV12-4 and TRBJ2-7; without DNA, the TCRdb call of TRBD1 cannot be checked. This CDR3 region has 14 residues. CDR3 loop: CASSFTAGLDSQYF.

The chain employs TRBV20-1 and TRBJ2-1. This CDR3 has 11 residues. Germline V gene sequence: CDR1 DFQATT, CDR2 SNEGSKA (reference sequence). This CDR3 is CSARDAYEQFF.

This CDR3 is CATGGANYEQYF. This chain links TRBV24-1 with TRBJ2-7; with no DNA, the TCRdb D assignment of TRBD1 cannot be verified. The CDR3 contains 12 residues. Germline-derived CDR1 and CDR2 are KGHDR and SFDVKD.

The V call is TRBV30, the J call TRBJ1-4. Germline CDR1 and CDR2: GTSNPN and SVGIG (reference sequence). The CDR3 sequence is 12 residues long. This chain's CDR3 is CAWSVQGGKLFF.